This T cell receptor beta chain came from a study of CD8+ T cells in alopecia areata (dated by TCRdb to 2016 to 2019). For context, the study as a whole: High-throughput TCRbeta sequencing was used to examine T cell clonal expansion in alopecia areata in both the C3H/HeJ mouse model and human patients. immunoSEQ multiplex PCR using 35 Vbeta forward primers and 13 Jbeta reverse primers was used to amplify TCRbeta CDR3 regions. Scalp clonality was compared across normal scalp (n=4), patchy alopecia areata scalp (n=8), and alopecia totalis/universalis scalp (n=8). Human TCRbeta sequencing covered scalp tissue and sorted CD4+ and CD8+ peripheral blood T cells from patchy and totalis/universalis alopecia areata patients and healthy controls. RNA was obtained with the PAXgene miRNA kit for fixed scalp, the miRNeasy kit for PBMCs, and the RNeasy kit for mouse skin. Here is what the overall study found, with its caveats: Compared with mice, TCR sequences shared between patients were less clear, possibly partly because of HLA diversity across the patient population. Compared with normal scalp, lesional scalp had higher clonality and more expanded CD8+ clones, particularly in alopecia totalis/universalis, a pattern that suggests antigenic drive. Unlike mouse skin, which is dominated by gammadelta T cells, normal human skin has resident alphabeta T cells that are also sequenced, and this complicates analysis of the scalp TCR repertoire.

The library was built by means of the immunoSEQ multiplex PCR assay. For TCR sequencing, RNA was extracted from every sample and reverse transcribed into cDNA to serve as template. SuperScript III was used to make first-strand cDNA, primed with a 2:1 mix of oligo-dT and random hexamers. A synthetic immune receptor repertoire was used to assess amplification bias, and residual bias was removed computationally. As for how the authors treated the data: After raw reads were preprocessed to remove errors, the CDR3 was defined following IMGT conventions as running from the conserved cysteine to phenylalanine. Clonality was computed as 1 minus the Shannon entropy, with the entropy normalized by log2 of the number of productive unique TCRs. Scalp TCRbeta sequences were cross-referenced with sorted blood CD4 and CD8 repertoires so that the CD4 or CD8 identity of scalp clones could be inferred. What TCRdb holds here is the immuneACCESS table cut down to in-frame rearrangements. Part of the clones is not present; checked against another copy, under half of the missing clones reflect an unresolved V gene, and the others are unexplained. V and J calls and clone size are given by that table; D and trimming were obtained from the DNA. The sample table contains around 120,000 clones; only one count was recorded for over 60% of them. Around 3% of the sample belongs to the ten largest clones.

The germline V gene specifies MGHDK as CDR1 and SYGVNS as CDR2. Measured from the cysteine to the phenylalanine, the CDR3 is 12 residues long. The sequence is cut down to CDR3 DNA, 36 bases in frame from base 1. The V and J ends are trimmed by 2 bases and 7 bases, leaving 9 bases between them. PBMCs were isolated by density centrifugation and stained for CD3, CD4 and CD8, and CD4+ and CD8+ T cells were sorted on a FACSAria. Scalp biopsies and blood samples were obtained from unaffected controls. Regarding this clone: This clone's antigen is unknown. No per-base quality is available; no much larger clone lies one base away. Other DNA sequences in the same sample also yield this CDR3.

Here the chain combines TRBV25-1 and TRBJ2-7; the best D guess is TRBD1, with 6 bases matching. The sequenced sample consisted of CD4+ T cells sorted from blood. This clonotype was sampled from a human donor in good health. The CDR3 in this case is CASSEARGEQYF. The DNA is TGTGCCAGCAGTGAAGCGAGGGGGGAGCAGTACTTC.